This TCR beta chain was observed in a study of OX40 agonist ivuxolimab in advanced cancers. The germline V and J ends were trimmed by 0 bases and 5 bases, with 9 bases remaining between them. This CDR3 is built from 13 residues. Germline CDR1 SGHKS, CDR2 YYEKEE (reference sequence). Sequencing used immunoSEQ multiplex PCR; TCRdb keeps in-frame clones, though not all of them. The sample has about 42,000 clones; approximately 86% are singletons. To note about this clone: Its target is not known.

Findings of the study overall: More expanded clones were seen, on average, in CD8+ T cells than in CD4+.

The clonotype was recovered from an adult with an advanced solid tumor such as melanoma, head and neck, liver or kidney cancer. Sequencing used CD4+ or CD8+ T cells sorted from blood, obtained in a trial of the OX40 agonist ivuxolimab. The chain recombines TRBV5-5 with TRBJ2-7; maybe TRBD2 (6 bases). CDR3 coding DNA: TGTGCCAGCAGCTTGGCCAGGAGGGACGAGCAGTACTTC. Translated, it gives CASSLARRDEQYF. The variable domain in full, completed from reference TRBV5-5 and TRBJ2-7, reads DAGVTQSPTHLIKTRGQQVTLRCSPISGHKSVSWYQQVLGQGPQFIFQYYEKEERGRGNFPDRFSARQFPNYSSELNVNALLLGDSALYLCASSLARRDEQYFGPGTRLTVT.